One and the same sample provided the 31 T cell receptor beta chains below, sequenced in a study of regulatory T cells in long-lasting Graves disease. Time point described: persistent/refractory GD, antithyroid drugs over 5 years with positive TRAb. PBMCs provided the RNA from which the TCR library was made. Libraries of TCR beta came from iRepertoire HTBI primers plus Arm-PCR of CDR3 regions. Via MiXCR, TCRdb re-called the multiplex PCR reads, giving one row per CDR3 protein. Of 300,000 to 500,000 distinct CDR3 sequences detected, less than 25% appear once; the ten largest clones hold roughly 20%. The material was peripheral blood mononuclear cells (PBMCs), obtained when the disease was refractory, from a patient treated with antithyroid drugs. The receptors shown here come from a female donor with Graves disease.

Points on this clonotype: One junction end disagrees with the germline gene, perhaps due to a read error. The V and J genes are TRBV9 and TRBJ2-7; D is possibly TRBD1 (6 bases). The germline CDR1 and CDR2 sequences are SGDLS and YYNGEE. CDR3 length equals 14 residues. The CDR3 reads CASRVWAGEYGQYF. Written as DNA, the CDR3 is TGTGCCAGCCGAGTCTGGGCAGGGGAGTACGGGCAGTACTTC. The whole variable domain, remainder taken from reference TRBV9 and TRBJ2-7, is DSGVTQTPKHLITATGQRVTLRCSPRSGDLSVYWYQQSLDQGLQFLIQYYNGEERAKGNILERFSAQQFPDLHSELNLSSLELGDSALYFCASRVWAGEYGQYFGPGTRLTVT.

Details on this clonotype: A much larger clone is a single base away; this may be a read error. The chain is built from TRBV6-2 or TRBV6-3 and TRBJ1-2; the D gene is possibly TRBD1 (5 bases). With 2 bases removed from V and 6 bases from J, the gap between germline ends came to 10 bases. Germline CDR1 MNHEY, CDR2 SVGEGT. The CDR3 is made up of 13 amino acids. The CDR3, as DNA: TGTGCCAGCAGTTACATCGGGGCAGATGGCTACACCTTC. Its translation is CASSYIGADGYTF.

This clonotype occurred many times. The chain employs TRBV10-3 and TRBJ2-5; no clear D. There are 13 residues in the CDR3. Germline loops: CDR1 ENHRY, CDR2 SYGVKD. Trimming took off 3 bases at V and 5 bases at J, with 10 bases between the two ends. The DNA for the CDR3 is TGTGCCATCAGTGAAATCCTTAGGGAGACCCAGTACTTC. It translates to CAISEILRETQYF.

This clonotype was counted only a few times. V and J are TRBV7-9 and TRBJ1-2; 9 bases agree with TRBD1. This CDR3 contains 16 residues. V was pared by 4 bases and J by 0 bases, with 6 bases of the junction left unmatched. Germline V gene sequence: CDR1 SEHNR, CDR2 FQNEAQ (reference sequence). CDR3 loop: CASSSGQGTSNYGYTF. The CDR3 coding sequence is TGTGCCAGCAGCTCCGGACAGGGGACTTCTAACTATGGCTACACCTTC.

V usage is TRBV29-1 and J usage is TRBJ2-5; 8 bases match TRBD1. Trimming took 1 base from V and 4 from J; bases not matched to a gene: 5. CDR1 is SQVTM, CDR2 ANQGSEA, per germline. The CDR3 runs to 14 residues. The CDR3 coding sequence is TGCAGCGTTGAAGCAGGGGGCATAGCAGAGACCCAGTACTTC. Encoded protein: CSVEAGGIAETQYF.

This clonotype has just a few counts. The chain has TRBV18 and TRBJ1-1; TRBD1 matches at 9 bases. This CDR3 is built from 14 residues. The V segment lost 8 bases and the J segment 4 bases; nucleotides outside the gene matches: 8. CDR1 and CDR2 from the germline V gene are KGHSH and LQKENI. CDR3 DNA: TGTGCCAGCGCCGGGACAGGGTTCGGCACTGAAGCTTTCTTT. Amino acid sequence: CASAGTGFGTEAFF.

The chain employs TRBV20-1 and TRBJ2-7; D possibly corresponds to TRBD2 (6 bases). Trimming took 0 bases from V and 5 from J, leaving 11 bases between them. This CDR3 is built from 13 residues. The germline V gene encodes CDR1 DFQATT and CDR2 SNEGSKA (reference sequence). The chain's CDR3 is CSARDVRGNEQYF. The CDR3 bases are TGCAGTGCTAGAGATGTCCGCGGGAACGAGCAGTACTTC.

The J gene is TRBJ2-7, the V gene TRBV7-9; D is ambiguous. Trimming took 5 bases from V and 4 from J, leaving 21 bases between them. CDR3 length equals 16 residues. CDR1 and CDR2 (germline): SEHNR, FQNEAQ (reference sequence). The CDR3 DNA sequence: TGTGCCAGCAGCCCCGGAAGCAGCGTTACGGTTTACGAGCAGTACTTC. Residues: CASSPGSSVTVYEQYF.

J is TRBJ2-1 and V is TRBV29-1; 13 bases match TRBD2. The CDR3 spans 15 residues. V trimming: 6 bases; J trimming: 6 bases; junction bases outside the gene matches: 8. Germline V CDR1 and CDR2: SQVTM, ANQGSEA. The CDR3 sequence is CSVGTSGMFGNEQFF. CDR3 nucleotide sequence: TGCAGCGTCGGGACTAGCGGGATGTTTGGCAATGAGCAGTTCTTC.

Comments on this clonotype: A clone one base away is much larger, so this may be a read error. The chain links TRBV18 to TRBJ2-5; D is unclear. There are 13 residues in the CDR3. Trimming stripped 0 bases from V and 5 bases from J, with 7 bases between. The germline gives CDR1 KGHSH, CDR2 LQKENI. Here the CDR3 reads CASSPPARETQYF. The CDR3 bases are TGTGCCAGCTCACCACCAGCGAGGGAGACCCAGTACTTC.

V is TRBV30 and J is TRBJ2-5, with 10 bases identical to TRBD2. The CDR3 loop spans 15 amino acids. Germline-derived CDR1 and CDR2 are GTSNPN and SVGIG (reference sequence). Trimming cost V 0 bases and J 5 bases; bases outside gene matches: 6. The CDR3 DNA is TGTGCCTGGAGTGTTGGTTCTAGCGGGAGCGAGACCCAGTACTTC. Its protein is CAWSVGSSGSETQYF.

There are many counts of this clonotype. The chain links TRBV6-1 to TRBJ1-1; D perhaps matches TRBD1 (5 bases). Germline V gives CDR1 MNHNS, CDR2 SASEGT. There are 13 residues in the CDR3. The germline V and J ends were trimmed by 7 bases and 10 bases, with 19 bases remaining between them. The chain's CDR3 is CASTGGPKRGAFF. The CDR3 DNA reads TGTGCCAGCACTGGAGGTCCCAAAAGGGGAGCTTTCTTT.

The chain uses TRBV7-6 and TRBJ1-3; TRBD1 is a possible D gene (6 bases). This CDR3 region has 16 residues. V gave up 5 bases and J gave up 4 bases, with 18 bases separating them. Germline CDR1 and CDR2: SGHVS and FNYEAQ. The CDR3 DNA reads TGTGCCAGCAGCCCGGAGGGGACACCTTACGGAAACACCATATATTTT. Protein product: CASSPEGTPYGNTIYF.

This clonotype was observed at least ten times. V usage is TRBV11-3 and J usage is TRBJ2-2; 8 bases are a match to TRBD1. Germline V gene lookup returns CDR1 SGHNT and CDR2 YENEEA. CDR3 length: 15 residues. The V gene end was trimmed by 3 bases and the J gene end by 2 bases; junction bases not matched to a gene: 2. The CDR3 region has the DNA TGTGCCAGCAGCTTTGGGACAGGCAACACCGGGGAGCTGTTTTTT. Translation: CASSFGTGNTGELFF. The variable domain in full, completed from reference TRBV11-3 and TRBJ2-2, reads EAGVVQSPRYKIIEKKQPVAFWCNPISGHNTLYWYLQNLGQGPELLIRYENEEAVDDSQLPKDRFSAERLKGVDSTLKIQPAELGDSAVYLCASSFGTGNTGELFFGEGSRLTVL.

The CDR3 region is CASSRSTLFSGNTIYF. DNA of the CDR3: TGTGCCAGCTCAAGGAGCACTTTATTCTCTGGAAACACCATATATTTT. The chain couples TRBV18 to TRBJ1-3; no definite D call. The CDR3 consists of 16 residues. V lost 5 bases to trimming and J lost 0 bases, with 14 bases between them. Germline CDR1 KGHSH, CDR2 LQKENI.

The CDR3 nucleotides are TGTGCCAGCAGCTTAGGGGGACTCAACTCTGGAAACACCATATATTTT. As protein: CASSLGGLNSGNTIYF. The J gene is TRBJ1-3, the V gene TRBV7-9; D possibly corresponds to TRBD1 (5 bases). The V end was cut by 1 base, the J end by 0 bases, with 10 bases between. This CDR3 region has 16 residues. Germline values: CDR1 SEHNR, CDR2 FQNEAQ (reference sequence).

This clonotype was observed at least ten times. CDR3 loop: CAIQGQPNYGYTF. In DNA form, the CDR3 reads TGTGCCATCCAGGGACAGCCTAACTATGGCTACACCTTC. The V call is TRBV10-3, the J call TRBJ1-2, with 7 bases identical to TRBD1. The CDR3 contains 13 residues. V gave up 8 bases and J gave up 0 bases; unmatched junction bases: 3. Germline assignment: CDR1 ENHRY and CDR2 SYGVKD.

The sample holds a few counts of this clonotype. The genes are TRBV29-1 and TRBJ2-5, with 10 bases aligning to TRBD1. CDR3 length: 14 residues. J was trimmed by 4 bases and V by 2 bases; bases with no gene match: 4. Per the germline V gene, CDR1 is SQVTM and CDR2 is ANQGSEA. The CDR3 nucleotides read TGCAGCGTTGAATCCCGGGACAGGGGAGAGACCCAGTACTTC. Protein sequence: CSVESRDRGETQYF.

The chain couples TRBV5-6 to TRBJ2-7, with D perhaps matching TRBD2 (6 bases). This CDR3 contains 14 residues. Germline CDR1 reads SGHDT; CDR2 reads YYEEEE. V lost 0 bases and J 5 bases, leaving 12 bases between the germline ends. This chain's CDR3 is CASSLDGREDEQYF. DNA for the CDR3: TGTGCCAGCAGCTTGGACGGCAGGGAGGACGAGCAGTACTTC.

This clonotype was picked up many times. The chain has TRBV7-9 and TRBJ1-1; D unresolved. The CDR3 is 13 amino acids. Germline CDR1 is SEHNR and CDR2 is FQNEAQ (reference sequence). Trimming shortened V by 2 bases and J by 3 bases, and 7 bases separated the two germline ends. CDR3 residues: CASSLSRDTEAFF. The DNA of the CDR3 is TGTGCCAGCAGCTTATCTAGGGACACTGAAGCTTTCTTT.

There are many counts of this clonotype. This chain links TRBV7-9 with TRBJ2-5, with 7 bases that match TRBD1. V gave up 5 bases and J gave up 5 bases; unmatched junction bases: 5. Germline CDR1 SEHNR, CDR2 FQNEAQ (reference sequence). This CDR3 region has 13 residues. The CDR3: CASSTTGMETQYF. The CDR3 DNA follows: TGTGCCAGCAGCACGACAGGGATGGAGACCCAGTACTTC. Combining the CDR3 with reference TRBV7-9 and TRBJ2-5 gives the whole variable domain DTGVSQNPRHKITKRGQNVTFRCDPISEHNRLYWYRQTLGQGPEFLTYFQNEAQLEKSRLLSDRFSAERPKGSFSTLEIQRTEQGDSAMYLCASSTTGMETQYFGPGTRLLVL.

This clonotype appeared many times. The chain recombines TRBV7-2 with TRBJ2-5, with a weak D call TRBD1 (6 bases). There are 16 residues in the CDR3. Trimming stripped 8 bases from V and 1 base from J, with 20 bases between. Germline loops: CDR1 SGHTA, CDR2 FQGNSA. CDR3 sequence: CASGPLGGILQETQYF. CDR3 sequence (DNA): TGTGCCAGCGGCCCACTAGGGGGAATCCTCCAAGAGACCCAGTACTTC.

This rearrangement joins TRBV10-3 to TRBJ2-7; TRBD2 matches at 13 bases. The germline V gene encodes CDR1 ENHRY and CDR2 SYGVKD. V dropped 6 bases and J dropped 5; count of bases not matched to a gene: 1. This CDR3 region has 13 residues. The CDR3 DNA reads as TGTGCCATCAGGGGGACTAGCGGGAACGAGCAGTACTTC. This encodes CAIRGTSGNEQYF.

This clonotype was seen more than once but under ten times. The J gene is TRBJ1-1, the V gene TRBV18, with 12 nucleotides matching TRBD1. This CDR3 region has 16 residues. With 0 bases clipped from V and 6 bases from J, the junction kept 5 bases outside the gene matches. Per the germline V gene, CDR1 is KGHSH and CDR2 is LQKENI. The CDR3 loop reads CASSPPMGQGASEAFF. The CDR3 DNA follows: TGTGCCAGCTCACCACCGATGGGACAGGGGGCATCTGAAGCTTTCTTT.

This clonotype has at least ten counts. The chain uses TRBV2 and TRBJ2-7; TRBD2 might be the D (6 bases). Germline-derived CDR1 and CDR2 are SNHLY and FYNNEI. Trimming took 2 bases from V and 2 from J, leaving 10 bases between them. The CDR3 has 14 residues. The CDR3 nucleotides read TGTGCCAGCAGTGAACCTAGCGTGCCCTACGAGCAGTACTTC. It encodes CASSEPSVPYEQYF. Based on the CDR3 plus reference TRBV2 and TRBJ2-7, the full variable domain is EPEVTQTPSHQVTQMGQEVILRCVPISNHLYFYWYRQILGQKVEFLVSFYNNEISEKSEIFDDQFSVERPDGSNFTLKIRSTKLEDSAMYFCASSEPSVPYEQYFGPGTRLTVT.

This clonotype has more than one count but fewer than ten. The junction and the germline gene differ at one end; a read error may be behind it. The chain has TRBV12-3 or TRBV12-4 and TRBJ1-5; D remains ambiguous. This CDR3 is 16 amino acids long. In DNA form, the CDR3 reads TGCGCCAGCAGCCAAGATTCTGGAGGGATCAATCAGCCCCAGCATTTT. This codes for CASSQDSGGINQPQHF.

The rearrangement joins TRBV20-1 to TRBJ1-1, with TRBD1 matching 7 bases. Germline V lookup: CDR1 DFQATT, CDR2 SNEGSKA (reference sequence). The ends lost 6 bases at V and 5 bases at J; junction bases unmatched: 6. The CDR3 has 12 amino acids. The CDR3 sequence: CSARQGRTEAFF. The CDR3 nucleotides read TGCAGTGCAAGACAGGGAAGAACTGAAGCTTTCTTT.

The sample holds many counts of this clonotype. The gene calls are TRBV6-1 and TRBJ2-7; TRBD2 matches 10 bases. Looked up from germline, CDR1 is MNHNS and CDR2 is SASEGT. The CDR3 is 18 amino acids. Trimming cost V 6 bases and J 2 bases; bases outside gene matches: 16. This CDR3 is CASRPGALLAGSPYEQYF. Written as DNA, the CDR3 is TGTGCCAGCAGGCCGGGGGCCTTACTAGCGGGATCCCCCTACGAGCAGTACTTC.

This clonotype has a handful of counts. The chain uses TRBV7-2 and TRBJ2-1; TRBD1 agrees at 7 bases. The germline gives CDR1 SGHTA, CDR2 FQGNSA. The length of the CDR3 is 14 residues. Trimming removed 8 bases from V and 0 bases from J; junction bases left unmatched: 4. The DNA for the CDR3 is TGTGCCAGCGTAGGGGACAGCTCCTACAATGAGCAGTTCTTC. Protein sequence: CASVGDSSYNEQFF. Variable domain in full (rest from reference TRBV7-2 and TRBJ2-1): GAGVSQSPSNKVTEKGKDVELRCDPISGHTALYWYRQSLGQGLEFLIYFQGNSAPDKSGLPSDRFSAERTGGSVSTLTIQRTQQEDSAVYLCASVGDSSYNEQFFGPGTRLTVL.

This clonotype occurred many times. The chain links TRBV25-1 to TRBJ2-5; 7 nucleotides line up with TRBD1. Germline CDR1 MGHDK, CDR2 SYGVNS. This CDR3 comprises 16 residues. The V segment lost 4 bases and the J segment 4 bases; nucleotides outside the gene matches: 12. The DNA for the CDR3 is TGTGCCAGCAGTGGATCAGCGACAGGGCCGAGAGAGACCCAGTACTTC. As protein: CASSGSATGPRETQYF. The full variable domain, in which reference TRBV25-1 and TRBJ2-5 provide the parts outside the CDR3, is EADIYQTPRYLVIGTGKKITLECSQTMGHDKMYWYQQDPGMELHLIHYSYGVNSTEKGDLSSESTVSRIRTEHFPLTLESARPSHTSQYLCASSGSATGPRETQYFGPGTRLLVL.

This clonotype was detected many times. This chain joins TRBV12-5 and TRBJ1-1; D unclear. The CDR3 totals 12 residues. V shed 6 bases and J shed 1 base, with 6 bases lying between them. Germline V CDR1 and CDR2: LGHNT, FRNRAP. The CDR3 DNA sequence: TGTGCTAGTGGGAACACGAACACTGAAGCTTTCTTT. Protein product: CASGNTNTEAFF.